The present TCR beta chain was sequenced within a study of beta chain features in type 1 diabetes. Study-wide findings and caveats: Individuals with type 1 diabetes displayed fewer insertions and more deletions at VDJ junctions. The naive, central memory and Treg TCRB repertoires looked more alike in patients than they did in healthy donors.

cDNA synthesis used the whole RNA isolate, giving expressed TCRB sequences. The method was immunoSEQ multiplex PCR; TCRdb's version includes in-frame clones alone and lacks a portion of them. The table lists 360,000 or so clones, less than 20% of them singletons. For this clone: Its antigen is undetermined.

From germline, CDR1 is SGHTA and CDR2 FQGNSA. The CDR3 length is 14 residues. V lost 1 base and J 12 bases, leaving 13 bases between the germline ends. The receptor was derived from a woman aged 18-29 years in good health. The V gene is TRBV7-2, the J gene TRBJ1-6; TRBD1 is a possible D gene (5 bases). The sample consisted of naive CD4+ T cells from blood. The CDR3: CASSLGAGSKPLHF. The CDR3 DNA is TGTGCCAGCAGCTTAGGGGCAGGGTCAAAACCCCTCCACTTT.